The T cell receptor (beta chain) under discussion was sequenced for a study of blood T cell repertoires in COVID-19. Study at large: The origin of the acute and convalescent COVID-19 samples was the United States, Italy and Spain. From T cells, B-cell-depleted T cells, or PBMCs came the material, which was cDNA or gDNA.

V dropped 6 bases and J dropped 3; count of bases not matched to a gene: 7. The CDR3 covers 15 residues. Germline assignment: CDR1 LGHNT and CDR2 FRNRAP. Original handling: Amplification of reference gene primers provided the estimated nucleated cell counts. Data came from immunoSEQ multiplex PCR; TCRdb stores just in-frame clones and leaves some out. V and J calls plus clone size are reproduced from that table; the DNA served to infer D and trimming. The sample consists of roughly 350,000 clones, more than 75% of them appearing once. The chain carries TRBV12-5 and TRBJ1-4, with 7 bases lining up with TRBD1. The sample consisted of peripheral blood. The TCR sequence derives from a woman aged 18-35 years who had recovered from COVID-19. The CDR3 nucleotides read TGTGCTAGTGGCAGCCGGGGACAGTCTAATGAAAAACTGTTTTTT. Translation gives CASGSRGQSNEKLFF.